This T cell receptor beta chain was identified during a study of shared clonotypes between healthy human individuals. TCRdb keeps only in-frame clones here, not all; method: immunoSEQ multiplex PCR. The sample has more than 400,000 clones; almost 97% are singletons. The CDR3 length is 14 residues. V was pared by 3 bases and J by 6 bases, with 5 bases of the junction left unmatched. Germline V gene sequence: CDR1 MDHEN, CDR2 SYDVKM. The chain has TRBV28 and TRBJ1-5; 7 bases are a match to TRBD1. The sample was naive CD4+ T cells sorted from blood. Indicated subset: CD45RA+ positively selected. This receptor was identified in a woman aged 25-40 years in good health. CDR3 sequence (DNA): TGTGCCAGCAGTTTCGCAGGGGGAATTCAGCCCCAGCATTTT. Protein: CASSFAGGIQPQHF.